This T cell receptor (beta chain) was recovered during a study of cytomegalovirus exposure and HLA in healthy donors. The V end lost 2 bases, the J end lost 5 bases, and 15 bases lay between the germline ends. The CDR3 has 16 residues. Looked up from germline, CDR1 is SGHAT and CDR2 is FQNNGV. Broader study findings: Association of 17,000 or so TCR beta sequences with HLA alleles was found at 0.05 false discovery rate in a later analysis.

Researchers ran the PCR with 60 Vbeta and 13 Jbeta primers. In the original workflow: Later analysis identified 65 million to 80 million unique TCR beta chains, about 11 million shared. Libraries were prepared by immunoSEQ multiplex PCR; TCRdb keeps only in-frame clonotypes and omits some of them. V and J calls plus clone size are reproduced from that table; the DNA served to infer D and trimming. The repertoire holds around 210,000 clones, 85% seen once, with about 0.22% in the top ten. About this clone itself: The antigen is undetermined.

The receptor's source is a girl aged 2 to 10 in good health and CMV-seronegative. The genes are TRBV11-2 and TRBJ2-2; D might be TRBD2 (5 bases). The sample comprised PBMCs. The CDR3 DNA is TGTGCCAGCAGCTTAAGAGGGCAGCGGTATACCGGGGAGCTGTTTTTT. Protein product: CASSLRGQRYTGELFF.